These 21 T cell receptor beta chains were sequenced from one sample in a study of blood T cell repertoires in COVID-19. This table comes from immunoSEQ multiplex PCR, and its TCRdb copy is limited to in-frame clones, with some not included. The data show some 50,000 clones, around 82% seen once. Sequenced sample: peripheral blood. Receptors originate from a human donor in a cohort sampled during active COVID-19.

The CDR3 is CASSRTGLAANTGELFF. The DNA for the CDR3 is TGTGCCAGCAGCAGAACGGGACTAGCGGCGAACACCGGGGAGCTGTTTTTT. This sequence joins TRBV5-4 and TRBJ2-2, with TRBD2 matching 11 bases. This CDR3 is built from 17 residues. Germline V gene lookup returns CDR1 SGHNT and CDR2 YYREEE (reference sequence). Germline trimming cut 4 bases from V and 0 bases from J; bases unmatched to any gene: 5. The full variable domain, rest sourced from reference TRBV5-4 and TRBJ2-2, is ETGVTQSPTHLIKTRGQQVTLRCSSQSGHNTVSWYQQALGQGPQFIFQYYREEENGRGNFPPRFSGLQFPNYSSELNVNALELDDSALYLCASSRTGLAANTGELFFGEGSRLTVL.

The chain has TRBV3-1 (or the pseudogene TRBV3-2) and TRBJ2-3, with D possibly matching TRBD2 (6 bases). Between the trimmed V and J ends, which lost 0 bases and 4 bases, there was a span of 11 bases. This CDR3 has 15 amino acids. CDR1 is LGHDT and CDR2 is YNNKEL in the germline V gene (reference sequence). The CDR3 DNA is TGTGCCAGCAGCCAAGACGTCGGGAGCTCAGATACGCAGTATTTT. Amino acids: CASSQDVGSSDTQYF.

The V gene is TRBV28, the J gene TRBJ2-7, with TRBD2 matching 13 bases. This CDR3 comprises 15 residues. Trimming at V came to 6 bases and at J to 3 bases, leaving 5 bases not matched to a gene. Germline-derived CDR1 and CDR2 are MDHEN and SYDVKM. The CDR3 bases are TGTGCCAGCAGGGGGGGGACTAGCGGGAACTACGAGCAGTACTTC. It codes for CASRGGTSGNYEQYF.

This clone is a singleton in its sample. J is TRBJ1-2 and V is TRBV19; 7 bases align to TRBD1. The CDR3 contains 13 residues. V lost 7 bases to trimming and J lost 4 bases; unmatched junction nucleotides: 6. CDR1 LNHDA and CDR2 SQIVND come from the germline V gene (reference sequence). The CDR3 DNA is TGTGCCAGTATGGACAGGCGGGTCTATGGCTACACCTTC. Translated, it gives CASMDRRVYGYTF.

This sequence joins TRBV6-5 and TRBJ1-5; a possible D gene is TRBD1 (5 bases). V lost 4 bases, J lost 6 bases, and 13 bases lay in between. Germline CDR1 reads MNHEY; CDR2 reads SVGAGI. The CDR3 loop spans 14 amino acids. CDR3 loop: CASSSNPRGQPQHF. CDR3 nucleotide sequence: TGTGCCAGCAGTTCTAATCCAAGGGGTCAGCCCCAGCATTTT.

The V gene is TRBV5-1, the J gene TRBJ2-7; 11 bases map to TRBD1. This CDR3 region has 17 residues. V lost 0 bases and J lost 5; bases outside the gene matches: 10. The germline CDR1 and CDR2 sequences are SGHRS and YFSETQ. CDR3 protein: CASSLGTGGASVHEQYF. The CDR3 DNA reads TGCGCCAGCAGCTTGGGGACAGGGGGCGCTTCTGTCCACGAGCAGTACTTC.

The gene calls are TRBV3-1 (or the pseudogene TRBV3-2) and TRBJ1-1; D ambiguous. The germline V gene has CDR1 LGHDT and CDR2 YNNKEL (reference sequence). This CDR3 comprises 17 residues. V lost 0 bases to trimming and J lost 1 base, with 15 bases between them. This chain's CDR3 is CASSQDQIPGQNTEAFF. CDR3 sequence (DNA): TGTGCCAGCAGCCAAGATCAGATCCCAGGCCAGAACACTGAAGCTTTCTTT.

This clone was seen a single time. J is TRBJ2-3 and V is TRBV5-1, with 12 nucleotides matching TRBD2. Germline assignment: CDR1 SGHRS and CDR2 YFSETQ. The J segment lost 2 bases and the V segment lost 0 bases, leaving 1 base of the junction unmatched. CDR3 length: 16 amino acids. The CDR3 is CASSLGLAGVTDTQYF. The CDR3, as DNA: TGCGCCAGCAGCTTGGGACTAGCGGGGGTCACAGATACGCAGTATTTT. The full variable domain, its missing parts supplied by reference TRBV5-1 and TRBJ2-3, is KAGVTQTPRYLIKTRGQQVTLSCSPISGHRSVSWYQQTPGQGLQFLFEYFSETQRNKGNFPGRFSGRQFSNSRSEMNVSTLELGDSALYLCASSLGLAGVTDTQYFGPGTRLTVL.

This sequence joins TRBV6-5 and TRBJ1-5; no firm D call. The germline CDR1 and CDR2 sequences are MNHEY and SVGAGI. CDR3 length: 12 residues. Trimming pared 6 bases from V and 1 base from J, leaving 4 bases between. CDR3 loop: CASRSSNQPQHF. The CDR3 region has the DNA TGTGCCAGCAGATCAAGCAATCAGCCCCAGCATTTT.

This clone was counted a few times. This rearrangement joins TRBV7-3 to TRBJ2-2, with 14 bases identical to TRBD2. Germline trimming cut 1 base from V and 7 bases from J; bases unmatched to any gene: 5. The CDR3 is made up of 17 amino acids. Germline V CDR1 and CDR2: SGHTA, FQGTGA. The CDR3 sequence is CASSLNRLAGGLGELFF. In DNA, the CDR3 is TGTGCCAGCAGCTTAAACCGACTAGCGGGAGGGCTCGGGGAGCTGTTTTTT.

The J gene is TRBJ2-4, the V gene TRBV6-1; weak D call: TRBD1 (5 bases). CDR1 and CDR2 from the germline V gene are MNHNS and SASEGT. This CDR3 spans 15 amino acids. V was shortened by 2 bases and J by 6 bases, with 14 bases between the two germline ends. The CDR3 nucleotides read TGTGCCAGCAGTGAACTGTTAGTAGGGGTAAACATTCAGTACTTC. As protein: CASSELLVGVNIQYF.

V gene TRBV30 combines with J gene TRBJ1-6, with a tentative D call TRBD1 (6 bases). Germline values: CDR1 GTSNPN, CDR2 SVGIG (reference sequence). V lost 6 bases and J lost 7, with 13 bases in between. This CDR3 is built from 13 residues. CDR3 DNA: TGTGCCTGTAGCACAGGGATCAATTCACCCCTCCACTTT. It encodes CACSTGINSPLHF.

This clone showed up just once. The chain links TRBV28 to TRBJ1-1, with 7 bases identical to TRBD1. Germline trimming cut 5 bases from V and 0 bases from J; bases unmatched to any gene: 12. The CDR3 covers 17 residues. CDR1 and CDR2 from the germline V gene are MDHEN and SYDVKM. The CDR3 loop reads CASSNPMTGNMNTEAFF. The CDR3 nucleotides read TGTGCCAGCAGTAACCCGATGACAGGGAACATGAACACTGAAGCTTTCTTT.

This clone was detected only once. V gene TRBV3-1 (or the pseudogene TRBV3-2) combines with J gene TRBJ1-2; D gene uncertain. V shed 6 bases and J shed 4 bases, with 18 bases lying between them. The CDR3 runs 15 residues. Germline V gene data show CDR1 as LGHDT and CDR2 as YNNKEL (reference sequence). CDR3 in DNA: TGTGCCAGCAGAAGAACAAATGGGCCGGCCTATGGCTACACCTTC. It encodes CASRRTNGPAYGYTF.

The chain recombines TRBV6-2 or TRBV6-3 with TRBJ1-2; D unclear. The germline V gene encodes CDR1 MNHEY and CDR2 SVGEGT. This CDR3 is 13 amino acids long. Trimming left V 2 bases short and J 2 bases short, with 6 bases between. As DNA, the CDR3 is TGTGCCAGCAGTTACGGCGGCAACTATGGCTACACCTTC. Its translation is CASSYGGNYGYTF.

The chain has TRBV3-1 (or the pseudogene TRBV3-2) and TRBJ2-1, with no clear D. Germline lookup yields CDR1 LGHDT and CDR2 YNNKEL (reference sequence). Trimming took 6 bases from V and 6 from J, leaving 12 bases between them. The CDR3 sequence is 13 residues long. CDR3 in amino acids: CASSPLLGNEQFF. The CDR3 region has the DNA TGTGCCAGCAGTCCCTTACTTGGCAATGAGCAGTTCTTC.

The chain uses TRBV18 and TRBJ2-7, with D unresolved. Germline V gene data show CDR1 as KGHSH and CDR2 as LQKENI. The V gene lost 3 bases and the J gene lost 3 bases, with 9 bases spanning the gap. This CDR3 has 13 residues. CDR3 loop: CASSPLGDYEQYF. The CDR3 DNA reads as TGTGCCAGCTCACCCCTAGGAGACTACGAGCAGTACTTC.

This chain links TRBV6-5 with TRBJ1-2; D is undetermined. The V and J ends lost 6 bases and 3 bases respectively, with 14 bases between them. From germline, CDR1 is MNHEY and CDR2 SVGAGI. CDR3 length: 14 amino acids. Here the CDR3 reads CASRTYTEHYGYTF. The CDR3 DNA reads as TGTGCCAGCAGGACCTATACAGAACACTATGGCTACACCTTC.

This clone was found a few times. The chain uses TRBV6-1 and TRBJ1-5; the D is unclear. This CDR3 has 17 residues. Germline CDR1 is MNHNS and CDR2 is SASEGT. Trimming left V 1 base short and J 2 bases short, with 15 bases between. This chain's CDR3 is CASSEVGGLAGNQPQHF. CDR3 nucleotide sequence: TGTGCCAGCAGTGAAGTAGGAGGGCTTGCGGGCAATCAGCCCCAGCATTTT.

The V call is TRBV4-1, the J call TRBJ2-7; 9 bases fit TRBD2. With 1 base clipped from V and 5 bases from J, the junction kept 9 bases outside the gene matches. The CDR3 covers 16 residues. CDR1 and CDR2 (germline): MGHRA, YSYEKL. The CDR3 spells CASSQVSGTSPDEQYF. The CDR3 DNA is TGCGCCAGCAGCCAAGTTTCCGGGACTAGCCCGGACGAGCAGTACTTC.

This chain uses TRBV9 with TRBJ1-4, with D unresolved. The CDR3 contains 13 residues. The germline CDR1 and CDR2 sequences are SGDLS and YYNGEE. The V end lost 2 bases, the J end lost 8 bases, and 10 bases lay between the germline ends. CDR3 coding DNA: TGTGCCAGCAGCGTGCGGGTGGGGGAAAAACTGTTTTTT. This gives the protein CASSVRVGEKLFF.